These T cell receptor beta chains were read from a single sample in a study of cytomegalovirus exposure and HLA in healthy donors. TCRdb's copy holds only in-frame clones and misses some; the assay was immunoSEQ multiplex PCR. The sample holds approximately 130,000 clones, about 78% seen once. The material sequenced was PBMCs. These receptors originate from a man between 50 and 59 years old in good health and CMV-seronegative. The CDR3 runs from the conserved cysteine through the conserved F or W. Fields, in order: clone size, D gene, V gene, J gene, CDR3 DNA, CDR3 protein. A D gene is named only where the DNA matches it firmly. Where a row states a size, it is once, few, many or the class of an expanded clone; other rows omit it.

-	TRBD1	TRBV5-1	TRBJ2-2	TGCGCCAGCGTCGCAGGGGGTTTGAACACCGGGGAGCTGTTTTTT	CASVAGGLNTGELFF
-	-	TRBV6-6	TRBJ1-4	TGTGCCAGCAGTCGCCCAACGGGGGGGGCTGTTGAAAAACTGTTTTTT	CASSRPTGGAVEKLFF
-	-	TRBV6-4	TRBJ1-2	TGTGCCGGTCACAGGGATGGCTACACCTTC	CAGHRDGYTF
-	-	TRBV7-8	TRBJ1-1	TGTGCCAGCAGCTTAGGGGCAGGGGCTCTGAACACTGAAGCTTTCTTT	CASSLGAGALNTEAFF
-	TRBD2	TRBV13	TRBJ2-2	TGTGCCAGCAGCTTAGTGGCGGGGGGAACCGGGGAGCTGTTTTTT	CASSLVAGGTGELFF
once	TRBD1	TRBV2	TRBJ1-2	TGTGCCAGCAGCCCCGGACAGGGCGATGGCTACACCTTC	CASSPGQGDGYTF
-	-	TRBV2	TRBJ2-2	TGTGCCAGCAGTGATTATGGGGAGCTGTTTTTT	CASSDYGELFF
-	TRBD2	TRBV10-3	TRBJ2-2	TGTGCCATCAGATTGACTAGCGGGAACACCGGGGAGCTGTTTTTT	CAIRLTSGNTGELFF
-	TRBD1	TRBV28	TRBJ2-7	TGTGCCAGCAACCGGGACAGGGCCTCCTACGAGCAGTACTTC	CASNRDRASYEQYF
-	TRBD2	TRBV15	TRBJ2-2	TGTGCCACCAGGGGGACTAGAAACACCGGGGAGCTGTTTTTT	CATRGTRNTGELFF
-	TRBD1	TRBV28	TRBJ2-5	TGTGCCAGCAGACAAACCGGGACAGGGCCATACTTC	CASRQTGTGPYF
-	-	TRBV20-1	TRBJ2-7	TGCAGTGCGGCAGGTGTCTACGAGCAGTACTTC	CSAAGVYEQYF
few	-	TRBV19	TRBJ1-5	TGTGCCAGTAGTACCGGACGGACAACCAATCAGCCCCAGCATTTT	CASSTGRTTNQPQHF
-	TRBD2	TRBV5-1	TRBJ2-7	TGCGCCAGCAGCCCCACAGGGGGACTAGCGTCTACCTCCTACGAGCAGTACTTC	CASSPTGGLASTSYEQYF
-	TRBD2	TRBV4-1	TRBJ2-5	TGCGCCAGCAGCCCGCCCAAAATAGCGGGAGGGAAAGAGACCCAGTACTTC	CASSPPKIAGGKETQYF
-	-	TRBV5-4	TRBJ2-7	TGTGCCAGCAGCTCTATCGTCACCCGTGCCGAGCAGTACTTC	CASSSIVTRAEQYF
-	TRBD2	TRBV5-1	TRBJ2-7	TGCGCCAGCAGCCCCGGGACTAGCGGCTACGAGCAGTACTTC	CASSPGTSGYEQYF
-	-	TRBV7-2	TRBJ2-4	TGTGCCAGCAGCTTAGGTCAGTCTAGGAACATTCAGTACTTC	CASSLGQSRNIQYF
-	-	TRBV27	TRBJ2-3	TGTGCCAGCAGTTGGAAGGGGGTTCTTTCCACAGATACGCAGTATTTT	CASSWKGVLSTDTQYF
-	-	TRBV5-1	TRBJ2-5	TGCGCCAGCAGCTTGGGGGGGCAGGGGTACCAAGAGACCCAGTACTTC	CASSLGGQGYQETQYF
few	TRBD1	TRBV7-8	TRBJ1-1	TGTGCCAGCAGCGGACGGGACAGGGGGTTTAACACTGAAGCTTTCTTT	CASSGRDRGFNTEAFF
once	TRBD2	TRBV5-8	TRBJ2-1	TGTGCCAGCGGGCAGAGGACTAGTCAGGGTCATGAGCAGTTCTTC	CASGQRTSQGHEQFF
many	TRBD1	TRBV19	TRBJ1-4	TGTGCCAGTAGGATGGGACAGGGGGTAAATGAAAAACTGTTTTTT	CASRMGQGVNEKLFF
-	TRBD1	TRBV10-3	TRBJ1-1	TGTGCCATCAGCGGAGCAGGGGGAAACACTGAAGCTTTCTTT	CAISGAGGNTEAFF
-	-	TRBV11-2	TRBJ2-1	TGTGCCAGCAGCTTAGGGTCTTATCGGAGGACGAACAATGAGCAGTTCTTC	CASSLGSYRRTNNEQFF
-	TRBD2	TRBV11-2	TRBJ2-1	TGTGCCAGCAGCCCGAACTGGCTAGCGGGAGGAAGTGAGCAGTTCTTC	CASSPNWLAGGSEQFF
-	-	TRBV28	TRBJ2-1	TGTGCCAGCAGTTTCACTCCCCGGTCCCCCTACAATGAGCAGTTCTTC	CASSFTPRSPYNEQFF
few	TRBD1	TRBV6-1	TRBJ1-1	TGTGCCAGCGTACGGCAGGGGGCAGGAGAAACTGAAGCTTTCTTT	CASVRQGAGETEAFF
-	-	TRBV6-5	TRBJ1-2	TGTGCCAGCAGTTCGACACCTCGTATCGGCTCCTATGGCTACACCTTC	CASSSTPRIGSYGYTF
-	-	TRBV7-2	TRBJ1-3	TGTGCCAGCAGCTTCTCAGGGCCTGGAAACACCATATATTTT	CASSFSGPGNTIYF
-	-	TRBV11-2	TRBJ1-2	TGTGCCAGCAGCAATAACGGACTTCCCGCTGGCTACACCTTC	CASSNNGLPAGYTF
once	-	TRBV6-6	TRBJ1-1	TGTGCCAGCAGCCCACAGGGACGCACTGAAGCTTTCTTT	CASSPQGRTEAFF
-	TRBD2	TRBV28	TRBJ2-5	TGTGCCAGCAGCATCGCCCTAGCGGTGGGGCAAGAGACCCAGTACTTC	CASSIALAVGQETQYF
-	TRBD2	TRBV4-1	TRBJ2-7	TGCGCCAGCAGCCAACGAAGCGGGAGGTACGAGCAGTACTTC	CASSQRSGRYEQYF
-	-	TRBV27	TRBJ2-7	TGTGCCAGCAGACCCTGGGCCAGCCTGAGCTCCTACGAGCAGTACTTC	CASRPWASLSSYEQYF
once	-	TRBV28	TRBJ2-7	TGTGCCAGCAGGCCCCGGAGGGGAAACTACGAGCAGTACTTC	CASRPRRGNYEQYF
few	-	TRBV30	TRBJ2-1	TGTGCCTGGAAGGATCTCAGGGTCTTCAATGAGCAGTTCTTC	CAWKDLRVFNEQFF
-	-	TRBV28	TRBJ1-1	TGTGCCAGCACAGGGGCGCACACTGAAGCTTTCTTT	CASTGAHTEAFF
-	TRBD2	TRBV14	TRBJ2-5	TGTGCCAGCAGCCTGGAGCTCGGTAGCGGGAATAAAGAGACCCAGTACTTC	CASSLELGSGNKETQYF
once	TRBD1	TRBV10-1	TRBJ2-2	TGCGCCAGCAGTGGGACAGGGCGGGACACCGGGGAGCTGTTTTTT	CASSGTGRDTGELFF
few	TRBD1	TRBV27	TRBJ1-1	TGTGCCAGCAGTTCTTGGGGGTCAGGGGGCACTGAAGCTTTCTTT	CASSSWGSGGTEAFF
few	-	TRBV5-1	TRBJ2-2	TGCGCCAGCGGATTGGAGGGGGTAAACACCGGGGAGCTGTTTTTT	CASGLEGVNTGELFF
-	TRBD1	TRBV29-1	TRBJ1-1	TGCAGCGTAAAAAGGACAGGTCGTAACACTGAAGCTTTCTTT	CSVKRTGRNTEAFF
few	TRBD2	TRBV5-1	TRBJ2-3	TGCGCCAGCAGCTCCACCGCGGGACTAGCGGGCCGGGATACGCAGTATTTT	CASSSTAGLAGRDTQYF
-	-	TRBV28	TRBJ1-3	TGTGCCAGCACCGTTGGGGGGGCTGGAAACACCATATATTTT	CASTVGGAGNTIYF
few	-	TRBV6-5	TRBJ1-5	TGTGCCAGCAGCCCCAGGGGCGGCAATCAGCCCCAGCATTTT	CASSPRGGNQPQHF
-	-	TRBV30	TRBJ1-1	TGTGCCTGGAGGGGAGTTGGGGATGTTTACAGACGAACAGCTGAAGCTTTCTTT	CAWRGVGDVYRRTAEAFF
-	-	TRBV7-9	TRBJ1-1	TGTTCCAGCAGCTCGGTGGACACCCGAGTTTTCTTT	CSSSSVDTRVFF
-	-	TRBV28	TRBJ1-3	TGTGCCAGCAGTCCAGGGATCGTCGGAAACACCATATATTTT	CASSPGIVGNTIYF
-	TRBD1	TRBV28	TRBJ2-6	TGTGCCAGCAGTTCACAGGGGTCTGGGGCCAACGTCCTGACTTTC	CASSSQGSGANVLTF